These T cell receptor beta chains were read from a single sample in a study of blood T cell repertoires in COVID-19. The protocol was immunoSEQ multiplex PCR, while the TCRdb copy is restricted to in-frame clones and leaves out a portion. The sample records some 260,000 clones, around 90% being singletons. The sequencing sample was made of peripheral blood. These receptors were obtained from a human donor in a cohort sampled during active COVID-19. Each CDR3 is given with its conserved first and last residue. D genes are given only for firm matches. Where a row states a size, it is once, few, many or the class of an expanded clone; other rows omit it.

v_gene,abundance,d_gene,j_gene,CDR3nt,CDR3aa
TRBV28,once,TRBD1,TRBJ2-5,TGTGCCAGCAGTGTCGACAGGGAAGAGACCCAGTACTTC,CASSVDREETQYF
TRBV19,-,-,TRBJ1-5,TGTGCCAGTAGTGGAGGGGCAGGGCGGAATCAGCCCCAGCATTTT,CASSGGAGRNQPQHF
TRBV4-1,-,-,TRBJ2-7,TGCGCCAGCAGCCGAAACCATGGACAGTTCTACGAGCAGTACTTC,CASSRNHGQFYEQYF
TRBV28,-,TRBD1,TRBJ2-7,TGTGCCAGCAGCTCCTTCAGGGGGAGCTCCTACGAGCAGTACTTC,CASSSFRGSSYEQYF
TRBV7-2,few,-,TRBJ2-7,TGTGCCAGCAGCTTACCGCAGGGGGGACACTCCTACGAGCAGTACTTC,CASSLPQGGHSYEQYF
TRBV18,-,-,TRBJ2-1,TGTGCCAGCTCACCAACGGGGGAGCAGTTCTTC,CASSPTGEQFF
TRBV29-1,once,-,TRBJ1-2,TGCAGCGTTGGTGCAGGTGGCTACACCTTC,CSVGAGGYTF
TRBV4-3,-,-,TRBJ1-5,TGCGCCAGCAGCCACGGTCAGGCGGGTGAGCAGCCCCAGCATTTT,CASSHGQAGEQPQHF
TRBV7-6,-,TRBD1,TRBJ2-6,TGTGCCAGCAGCCCCACAGGGGAATCTGGGGCCAACGTCCTGACTTTC,CASSPTGESGANVLTF
TRBV27,-,-,TRBJ2-7,TGTGCCAGCAGTCGATCTAGCGCCGCGGCTCCCGGCTACGAGCAGTACTTC,CASSRSSAAAPGYEQYF
TRBV28,-,-,TRBJ1-6,TGTGCCAGCAGTTTGAGCTACCGGGATAATTCACCCCTCCACTTT,CASSLSYRDNSPLHF
TRBV5-4,few,TRBD2,TRBJ2-7,TGTGCCAGCAGCTCAGCGGGAGGAAGGAGCTCCTACGAGCAGTACTTC,CASSSAGGRSSYEQYF
TRBV5-4,-,TRBD2,TRBJ2-7,TGTGCCAGCAGCTTGGGGCGGGAGCAACGCCACGAGCAGTACTTC,CASSLGREQRHEQYF
TRBV6-7,-,TRBD1,TRBJ1-4,TGTGCCAGCAGTTCCGGGACAGGGATGATTGGTGAAAAACTGTTTTTT,CASSSGTGMIGEKLFF
TRBV20-1,-,-,TRBJ2-7,TGCAGTGCTAGTCAGGGTCGCGAGCAGTACTTC,CSASQGREQYF
TRBV27,-,TRBD1,TRBJ2-4,TGTGCCAGCAGTTTGGGATTCCGTGGACAGGGCCCCAAAAACATTCAGTACTTC,CASSLGFRGQGPKNIQYF
TRBV5-1,-,TRBD1,TRBJ1-4,TGCGCCAGCAGCTTTGACAGGGGTGAAAAACTGTTTTTT,CASSFDRGEKLFF
TRBV7-9,-,-,TRBJ2-1,TGTGCCAGCAGCCCGGGTAGCGGAGTTTACAATGAGCAGTTCTTC,CASSPGSGVYNEQFF
TRBV5-4,-,TRBD1,TRBJ2-7,TGTGCCAGCAGCTTGGTGGGACAGCCCTACGAGCAGTACTTC,CASSLVGQPYEQYF
TRBV30,-,-,TRBJ1-3,TGTGCCTGGAGTCGCGTAGAGGTAGCCTCTGGAAACACCATATATTTT,CAWSRVEVASGNTIYF
TRBV9,-,-,TRBJ2-5,TGTGCCAGCAGCTCCCGGGAGACCCAGTACTTC,CASSSRETQYF
TRBV7-9,-,-,TRBJ2-3,TGTGCCAGCAGCCCCGGGGGTTTTAGCACAGATACGCAGTATTTT,CASSPGGFSTDTQYF
TRBV5-6,-,TRBD2,TRBJ2-1,TGTGCCAGCAGCTTGTTGCGGGGGATAGACAATGAGCAGTTCTTC,CASSLLRGIDNEQFF
TRBV19,-,-,TRBJ1-2,TGTGCCAGTAGTACATGGACCGACGGGGTGCGCTACACCTTC,CASSTWTDGVRYTF
TRBV9,-,TRBD2,TRBJ2-2,TGTGCCAGCAGCATTGGGACTAGCCACACCGGGGAGCTGTTTTTT,CASSIGTSHTGELFF
TRBV5-1,-,-,TRBJ2-1,TGCGCCAGCAGCTCCCGGGACACCTCCAATGAGCAGTTCTTC,CASSSRDTSNEQFF
TRBV6-6,-,TRBD1,TRBJ1-1,TGTGCCAGCAGGCGGGACAGAACGGAAGCTTTCTTT,CASRRDRTEAFF
TRBV4-3,-,TRBD2,TRBJ2-1,TGCGCCAGCAGCGAGGAGCGGGAGTGGAGTGAGCAGTTCTTC,CASSEEREWSEQFF
TRBV10-3,-,TRBD2,TRBJ2-2,TGTGCCATCAGTCCATATAGCGGGGGCGAGACCGGGGAGCTGTTTTTT,CAISPYSGGETGELFF
TRBV6-5,-,-,TRBJ2-7,TGTGCCAGCAGTTATCGTGGAGGCTCCTACGAGCAGTACTTC,CASSYRGGSYEQYF
TRBV9,-,-,TRBJ1-6,TGTGCCAGCAGCGAGTCCGGGACTCGGTCCCTCCACTTT,CASSESGTRSLHF
TRBV7-9,-,-,TRBJ1-1,TGTGCCAGCAGCTCCGGGATAACTAACACTGAAGCTTTCTTT,CASSSGITNTEAFF
TRBV19,-,TRBD2,TRBJ2-3,TGTGCCAGTAGAGCGGGGGGCAATCCTAGCACAGATACGCAGTATTTT,CASRAGGNPSTDTQYF
TRBV6-5,-,TRBD1,TRBJ2-7,TGTGCCAGCAGTTACAGCCAGGGGGAGAGCGAGCAGTACTTC,CASSYSQGESEQYF
TRBV18,-,-,TRBJ1-1,TGTGCCAGCTCACCACCGGCAAGCACTATGAACACTGAAGCTTTCTTT,CASSPPASTMNTEAFF
TRBV6-6,-,TRBD1,TRBJ1-1,TGTGCCAGCAGGGACAGGGAAGGGACCACTGAAGCTTTCTTT,CASRDREGTTEAFF
TRBV6-4,-,-,TRBJ1-1,TGTGCCAGCAGACCGCGGGGTATCGGTACTGAAGCTTTCTTT,CASRPRGIGTEAFF
TRBV24-1,once,TRBD2,TRBJ2-7,TGTGCCACAACCAGGACTAGCGGGGGAACCCACTACGAGCAGTACTTC,CATTRTSGGTHYEQYF
TRBV4-1,-,TRBD2,TRBJ2-7,TGCGCCAGCAGCCTGCAACCCGGAGGGGCCCCGGGGGGCGAGCAGTACTTC,CASSLQPGGAPGGEQYF
TRBV7-9,-,-,TRBJ1-2,TGTGCCAGCAGCTCGGTGAGGGAACCTTATAACTATGGCTACACCTTC,CASSSVREPYNYGYTF
TRBV12-3/TRBV12-4,-,-,TRBJ1-4,TGTGCCAGTTCCCCAGGGGTCGAGCTGTTTTTT,CASSPGVELFF
TRBV7-2,-,-,TRBJ2-7,TGTGCCAGCAGCTCTGACGGGGGTCTCTCCTACGAGCAGTACTTC,CASSSDGGLSYEQYF